These T cell receptor beta chains were read from a single sample in a study of STAT5B mutations in CD4+ large granular lymphocyte leukemia. Profiled with immunoSEQ multiplex PCR; TCRdb holds only in-frame clones, not every one. The sample yields fewer than 35,000 clones, approximately 81% seen once. Material for sequencing was CD4+ T cells from blood buffy coats. The receptors shown here come from a human donor in good health. CDR3s include the opening cysteine and the closing phenylalanine or tryptophan. The D gene is left open where the match is weak. Clone size is shown for a subset of rows, as once, few, many or a class of expanded clone.

len: 15
v_gene: TRBV27
abundance: NA
d_gene: TRBD2
j_gene: TRBJ2-1
CDR3aa: CASSLMTSGVNEQFF
CDR3nt: TGTGCCAGCAGTTTAATGACTAGCGGGGTCAATGAGCAGTTCTTC

len: 13
v_gene: TRBV2
abundance: NA
d_gene: NA
j_gene: TRBJ2-5
CDR3aa: CASSGTEKTTQYF
CDR3nt: TGTGCCAGCAGTGGGACGGAAAAGACGACCCAGTACTTC

len: 14
v_gene: TRBV5-5
abundance: NA
d_gene: NA
j_gene: TRBJ1-5
CDR3aa: CASSLDWAAQPQHF
CDR3nt: TGTGCCAGCAGCCTGGACTGGGCGGCCCAGCCCCAGCATTTT

len: 14
v_gene: TRBV30
abundance: NA
d_gene: TRBD2
j_gene: TRBJ2-2
CDR3aa: CAWSVSGGTGELFF
CDR3nt: TGTGCCTGGAGTGTATCGGGGGGCACCGGGGAGCTGTTTTTT

len: 13
v_gene: TRBV6-1
abundance: NA
d_gene: TRBD1
j_gene: TRBJ2-2
CDR3aa: CASSGQGDGELFF
CDR3nt: TGTGCCAGCAGTGGGCAGGGGGACGGGGAGCTGTTTTTT

len: 12
v_gene: TRBV5-6
abundance: NA
d_gene: NA
j_gene: TRBJ2-1
CDR3aa: CASSYRAGEQFF
CDR3nt: TGTGCCAGCAGCTACAGGGCGGGTGAGCAGTTCTTC

len: 14
v_gene: TRBV18
abundance: NA
d_gene: NA
j_gene: TRBJ1-1
CDR3aa: CASSGGHTNTEAFF
CDR3nt: TGTGCCAGCTCAGGGGGTCATACGAACACTGAAGCTTTCTTT

len: 14
v_gene: TRBV7-2
abundance: NA
d_gene: NA
j_gene: TRBJ1-2
CDR3aa: CASSRFGANYGYTF
CDR3nt: TGTGCCAGCAGCCGCTTTGGGGCTAACTATGGCTACACCTTC

len: 15
v_gene: TRBV28
abundance: NA
d_gene: NA
j_gene: TRBJ1-3
CDR3aa: CASRPNVISGNTIYF
CDR3nt: TGTGCCAGCAGGCCCAACGTAATCTCTGGAAACACCATATATTTT

len: 15
v_gene: TRBV2
abundance: NA
d_gene: NA
j_gene: TRBJ2-2
CDR3aa: CASSVGVWNTGELFF
CDR3nt: TGTGCCAGCAGTGTTGGTGTGTGGAATACCGGGGAGCTGTTTTTT

len: 15
v_gene: TRBV5-1
abundance: NA
d_gene: NA
j_gene: TRBJ2-1
CDR3aa: CASSSPGSSYNEQFF
CDR3nt: TGCGCCAGCAGTTCTCCGGGGAGCTCCTACAATGAGCAGTTCTTC

len: 13
v_gene: TRBV7-2
abundance: few
d_gene: TRBD1
j_gene: TRBJ1-5
CDR3aa: CASSFQGDQPQHF
CDR3nt: TGTGCCAGCAGCTTTCAGGGGGATCAGCCCCAGCATTTT

len: 15
v_gene: TRBV6-5
abundance: NA
d_gene: TRBD1
j_gene: TRBJ1-2
CDR3aa: CASSPNTGGTYGYTF
CDR3nt: TGTGCCAGCAGTCCTAACACAGGGGGGACCTATGGCTACACCTTC